The 28 T cell receptor beta chains given below trace back to one sample, sequenced in a study of blood T cells in healthy people across ages. Primed by a sample-barcoded 5' primer and a J-beta primer mix, a second PCR proceeded for roughly 6 to 12 cycles. One entry per CDR3 protein results from TCRdb running MiXCR on the 5' RACE reads. The data contain roughly 1 million distinct CDR3 sequences, 20% to 25% of them singletons. This same sample was also part of a study on T cells of mothers and their children.

Sequencing was performed on blood. The receptors shown here come from a girl aged 2 to 10 in good health.

The gene calls are TRBV29-1 and TRBJ2-7, with D possibly being TRBD1 or TRBD2 (7 bases each). The CDR3 extends over 12 amino acids. Germline CDR1 is SQVTM and CDR2 is ANQGSEA. The V end was cut by 3 bases, the J end by 7 bases, with 13 bases between. CDR3 sequence: CSVEGGGHEQYF. The CDR3 nucleotides are TGCAGCGTTGAGGGAGGGGGCCATGAGCAGTACTTC.

The chain employs TRBV29-1 and TRBJ2-5; D is unclear. Germline V gene sequence: CDR1 SQVTM, CDR2 ANQGSEA. The CDR3 is 13 amino acids. Trimming took 6 bases from V and 2 from J, leaving 13 bases between them. CDR3 sequence reads: CSVRTLLQETQYF. The CDR3 region has the DNA TGCAGCGTCCGGACCTTGCTTCAAGAGACCCAGTACTTC.

Remarks on this clonotype: Because the CDR3 is missing its conserved closing phenylalanine or tryptophan, this is likely a read error. The J gene is TRBJ2-7, the V gene TRBV29-1, with 7 bases aligning to TRBD1. Per germline, CDR1 SQVTM and CDR2 ANQGSEA. This CDR3 has 14 residues. Trimming cost V 6 bases and J 2 bases; bases outside gene matches: 10. CDR3 DNA sequence: TGCAGCGTGTGGGGAAGACAGGGTGCCTACGAGCAGTACCTC. This encodes CSVWGRQGAYEQYL.

This clonotype was seen a handful of times. This chain links TRBV7-2 with TRBJ2-3, with a weak D call TRBD2 (6 bases). V shed 5 bases and J shed 1 base, with 10 bases lying between them. The CDR3 is 14 residues long. In germline, CDR1 is SGHTA, CDR2 FQGNSA. The CDR3 here is CASSTSLGTDTQYF. The CDR3 nucleotides are TGTGCCAGCAGCACTAGCTTAGGCACAGATACGCAGTATTTT.

This clonotype was seen only a few times. The V gene is TRBV7-2, the J gene TRBJ1-4; TRBD1 is a possible D gene (6 bases). Trimming took off 8 bases at V and 8 bases at J, with 9 bases between the two ends. Germline assignment: CDR1 SGHTA and CDR2 FQGNSA. The CDR3 runs to 11 residues. CDR3 residues: CASGDTEKLFF. The CDR3 DNA is TGTGCCAGCGGGGACACCGAAAAACTGTTTTTT.

V usage is TRBV5-5 and J usage is TRBJ2-5; D perhaps matches TRBD2 (6 bases). The germline CDR1 and CDR2 sequences are SGHKS and YYEKEE (reference sequence). The CDR3 is made up of 17 amino acids. V shed 0 bases and J shed 2 bases, with 17 bases lying between them. The chain's CDR3 is CASSLGFSGPAQETQYF. In DNA, the CDR3 is TGTGCCAGCAGCTTGGGTTTTAGCGGTCCAGCTCAAGAGACCCAGTACTTC.

The chain links TRBV7-2 to TRBJ2-5, with D maybe TRBD1 (5 bases). Between the trimmed V and J ends, which lost 5 bases and 1 base, there was a span of 20 bases. There are 17 residues in the CDR3. Per germline, CDR1 SGHTA and CDR2 FQGNSA. This CDR3 reads CASSPPWGEPSQETQYF. CDR3 nucleotide sequence: TGTGCCAGCAGCCCCCCGTGGGGCGAACCCTCCCAAGAGACCCAGTACTTC.

The gene calls are TRBV7-2 and TRBJ2-1; no clear D gene. V lost 2 bases to trimming and J lost 9 bases, with 2 bases between them. The CDR3 spans 10 residues. Germline values: CDR1 SGHTA, CDR2 FQGNSA. As DNA, the CDR3 is TGTGCCAGCAGCTTAAGTGAGCAGTTCTTC. This encodes CASSLSEQFF.

This clonotype was counted a few times. The chain couples TRBV5-8 to TRBJ1-2; D is possibly TRBD1 (6 bases). Germline loops: CDR1 SGHTS, CDR2 YDEGEE. The V and J ends lost 4 bases and 5 bases respectively, with 18 bases between them. The CDR3 is 15 amino acids. This CDR3 is CASSRSLGAGYGYTF. In DNA form, the CDR3 reads TGTGCCAGCAGCCGGTCGTTGGGGGCCGGGTATGGCTACACCTTC.

This clonotype occurred a few times. The V call is TRBV6-1, the J call TRBJ2-6; D is possibly TRBD1 or TRBD2 (5 bases each). CDR1 and CDR2 (germline): MNHNS, SASEGT. The V end was cut by 5 bases, the J end by 0 bases, with 17 bases between. The CDR3 contains 18 residues. CDR3 protein: CASSPLGTESSGANVLTF. The DNA for the CDR3 is TGTGCCAGCAGTCCGCTGGGGACGGAAAGCTCTGGGGCCAACGTCCTGACTTTC.

This clonotype has more than one count but fewer than ten. Relative to the germline gene, one junction end is altered; a read error may explain this. The rearrangement joins TRBV11-2 to TRBJ2-2; weak D call: TRBD1 (5 bases). There are 15 residues in the CDR3. Germline V gene sequence: CDR1 SGHAT, CDR2 FQNNGV. DNA of the CDR3: TGTACCAGCAGCTTTTTGACAGCGAACACCGGGGAGCTGTTTTTT. Translated, it gives CTSSFLTANTGELFF.

This clonotype was counted a few times. One junction end does not reproduce the germline sequence, and a read error may be involved. This sequence joins TRBV7-9 and TRBJ2-7; D is perhaps TRBD1 (6 bases). The CDR3 has 14 amino acids. Looked up from germline, CDR1 is SEHNR and CDR2 is FQNEAQ (reference sequence). CDR3 nucleotides: TGTGCCAGCAGCCAAAGGGTTGGGGGCGGCGAAGCCAACTTC. Translated, it gives CASSQRVGGGEANF. The whole variable domain, filled in from reference TRBV7-9 and TRBJ2-7, reads DTGVSQNPRHKITKRGQNVTFRCDPISEHNRLYWYRQTLGQGPEFLTYFQNEAQLEKSRLLSDRFSAERPKGSFSTLEIQRTEQGDSAMYLCASSQRVGGGEANFGPGTRLTVT.

The J gene is TRBJ1-4, the V gene TRBV27; D gene ambiguous. The CDR3 has 14 amino acids. The V gene lost 7 bases and the J gene lost 7 bases, with 16 bases spanning the gap. CDR1 is MNHEY and CDR2 is SMNVEV in the germline V gene (reference sequence). CDR3 bases: TGTGCCAGCATGCCGCGGGGATTAGGTGAAAAACTGTTTTTT. Protein sequence: CASMPRGLGEKLFF.

This clonotype was found a few times. The chain employs TRBV7-2 and TRBJ1-1; 7 positions match TRBD1. This CDR3 is 14 amino acids long. Germline trimming cut 6 bases from V and 0 bases from J; bases unmatched to any gene: 4. CDR1 SGHTA and CDR2 FQGNSA come from the germline V gene. Here the CDR3 reads CASSWDSLNTEAFF. Here the CDR3 DNA reads TGTGCCAGCAGTTGGGACAGCCTGAACACTGAAGCTTTCTTT.

This sequence joins TRBV29-1 and TRBJ2-3, with D possibly TRBD2 on 5 matching bases. CDR3 length: 13 amino acids. CDR1 is SQVTM, CDR2 ANQGSEA, per germline. Deletions cut 5 bases from V and 2 bases from J, with 11 bases between. In DNA form, the CDR3 reads TGCAGCGTTTACGGACTCGTCACAGATACGCAGTATTTT. As protein: CSVYGLVTDTQYF.

Of note for this clonotype: Possible read error: a much larger clone is one base away. The rearrangement joins TRBV9 to TRBJ2-5, with 12 bases matching TRBD2. The DNA end lines up better with TRBJ2-1; the J call may be wrong. The CDR3 is 15 residues long. Germline-derived CDR1 and CDR2 are SGDLS and YYNGEE. The chain's CDR3 is CASSTGLAGSNEQFF. CDR3 DNA sequence: TGTGCCAGCAGCACCGGACTAGCGGGGTCCAATGAGCAGTTCTTC.

The chain couples TRBV18 to TRBJ2-5, with D unclear. The CDR3 is made up of 18 amino acids. Germline V gene lookup returns CDR1 KGHSH and CDR2 LQKENI. Trimming removed 1 base from V and 0 bases from J, with 18 bases in between. CDR3 in DNA: TGTGCCAGCTCACCACTGGACGGTACTCCGGCAAACCAAGAGACCCAGTACTTC. Translating gives CASSPLDGTPANQETQYF.

This chain uses TRBV29-1 with TRBJ2-1; 10 nucleotides match TRBD1. The length of the CDR3 is 16 residues. Germline V gene sequence: CDR1 SQVTM, CDR2 ANQGSEA. Trimming took 5 bases from V and 3 from J; bases not matched to a gene: 10. The CDR3 protein is CSVNGGTGAYYNEQFF. The CDR3 coding sequence is TGCAGCGTTAATGGAGGGACAGGGGCGTACTACAATGAGCAGTTCTTC.

Here the CDR3 DNA reads TGTGCCAGCAGCCCGGGGACTAGCGGGGCATTGAGAGAGACCCAGTACTTC. It translates to CASSPGTSGALRETQYF. The genes are TRBV3-1 and TRBJ2-5, with 13 bases identical to TRBD2. Germline V gives CDR1 LGHDT, CDR2 YNNKEL (reference sequence). V shed 4 bases and J 4 bases; nucleotides not matched to a gene: 9. The CDR3 is 17 amino acids.

The chain is built from TRBV29-1 and TRBJ2-1, with 11 bases aligning to TRBD1. The CDR3 covers 12 residues. The trim removed 7 bases at V and 7 bases at J, leaving 3 bases unmatched. CDR1 and CDR2 from the germline V gene are SQVTM and ANQGSEA. CDR3 amino acids: CSAGQGVNEQFF. Written as DNA, the CDR3 is TGCAGCGCGGGACAGGGGGTGAATGAGCAGTTCTTC.

CDR3 in DNA: TGCGCCAGCAGCCAAGATGGTCTTAAACAGGTTGAGCAGTTCTTC. This sequence encodes CASSQDGLKQVEQFF. The chain has TRBV4-1 and TRBJ2-1, with D tentatively TRBD1 (5 bases). The ends were cut back, 0 bases at V and 9 bases at J, with 15 bases in the middle. Germline V gene lookup returns CDR1 MGHRA and CDR2 YSYEKL. The CDR3 contains 15 residues.

The genes are TRBV5-1 and TRBJ2-3, with TRBD1 matching 7 bases. V lost 4 bases and J lost 4; bases outside the gene matches: 6. Germline values: CDR1 SGHRS, CDR2 YFSETQ. This CDR3 comprises 14 residues. The CDR3 region is CASSEGQSADTQYF. CDR3 coding DNA: TGCGCCAGCAGCGAGGGACAGTCGGCAGATACGCAGTATTTT.

The V and J genes are TRBV20-1 and TRBJ2-5; a weak D match, TRBD1 (5 bases). Looked up from germline, CDR1 is DFQATT and CDR2 is SNEGSKA (reference sequence). CDR3 size: 15 residues. V was cut by 0 bases and J by 2 bases, with 13 bases left in between. The CDR3 bases are TGCAGTGCTAGAGACCCCGCGACAGATCAAGAGACCCAGTACTTC. This codes for CSARDPATDQETQYF.

In this sample, this clonotype turned up a few times. This chain links TRBV29-1 with TRBJ2-3; 13 positions agree with TRBD2. The CDR3 spans 16 residues. CDR1 and CDR2 from the germline V gene are SQVTM and ANQGSEA. The trim removed 1 base at V and 2 bases at J, leaving 3 bases unmatched. This CDR3 reads CSVEALAGGHTDTQYF. The CDR3 bases are TGCAGCGTTGAAGCACTAGCGGGGGGGCACACAGATACGCAGTATTTT.

The chain carries TRBV2 and TRBJ2-1; 14 nucleotides line up with TRBD2. The V segment lost 7 bases and the J segment 3 bases; nucleotides outside the gene matches: 8. Germline assignment: CDR1 SNHLY and CDR2 FYNNEI. This CDR3 contains 17 residues. The CDR3 DNA follows: TGTGCCAGCAAGCCAGGACTAGCGGGGGGTAGCTACAATGAGCAGTTCTTC. Encoded protein: CASKPGLAGGSYNEQFF.

The CDR3 sequence is CASRLMSSSGNTIYF. The CDR3 coding sequence is TGTGCCAGCCGCTTAATGAGTAGCTCTGGAAACACCATATATTTT. The chain combines TRBV2 with TRBJ1-3; D is unresolved. V was pared by 8 bases and J by 0 bases, with 14 bases between. The germline V gene encodes CDR1 SNHLY and CDR2 FYNNEI. The CDR3 is 15 amino acids. The complete variable domain, with remaining parts taken from reference TRBV2 and TRBJ1-3, reads EPEVTQTPSHQVTQMGQEVILRCVPISNHLYFYWYRQILGQKVEFLVSFYNNEISEKSEIFDDQFSVERPDGSNFTLKIRSTKLEDSAMYFCASRLMSSSGNTIYFGEGSWLTVV.

The V and J genes are TRBV2 and TRBJ1-1; TRBD1 might be the D (6 bases). The CDR3 length is 13 residues. Germline lookup yields CDR1 SNHLY and CDR2 FYNNEI. V lost 5 bases and J 5 bases, leaving 12 bases between the germline ends. In DNA form, the CDR3 reads TGTGCCAGCAGTACCGGGACACCTACTGAAGCTTTCTTT. Protein product: CASSTGTPTEAFF.

This clonotype was found a few times. The junction differs from germline at one of its ends, possibly a read error. The rearrangement links TRBV5-1 to TRBJ2-2; no clear D gene. CDR1 is SGHRS and CDR2 is YFSETQ in the germline V gene. The CDR3 is made up of 15 amino acids. The CDR3 loop reads CASSDGRSSTWELFF. The CDR3 nucleotides read TGCGCCAGCAGCGACGGACGGTCGTCCACCTGGGAGCTGTTTTTT. Based on the CDR3 plus reference TRBV5-1 and TRBJ2-2, the full variable domain is KAGVTQTPRYLIKTRGQQVTLSCSPISGHRSVSWYQQTPGQGLQFLFEYFSETQRNKGNFPGRFSGRQFSNSRSEMNVSTLELGDSALYLCASSDGRSSTWELFFGEGSRLTVL.